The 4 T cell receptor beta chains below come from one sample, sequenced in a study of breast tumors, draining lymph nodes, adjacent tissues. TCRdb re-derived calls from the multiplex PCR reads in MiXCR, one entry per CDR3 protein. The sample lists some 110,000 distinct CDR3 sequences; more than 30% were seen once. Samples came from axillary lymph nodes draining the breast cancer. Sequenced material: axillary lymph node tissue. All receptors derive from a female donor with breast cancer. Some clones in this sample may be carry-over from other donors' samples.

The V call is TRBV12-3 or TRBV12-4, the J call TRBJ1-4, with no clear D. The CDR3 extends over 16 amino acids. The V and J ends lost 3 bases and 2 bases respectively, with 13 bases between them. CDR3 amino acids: CASSFGREGTNEKLFF. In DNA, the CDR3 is TGTGCCAGCAGTTTTGGTAGGGAAGGGACTAATGAAAAACTGTTTTTT.

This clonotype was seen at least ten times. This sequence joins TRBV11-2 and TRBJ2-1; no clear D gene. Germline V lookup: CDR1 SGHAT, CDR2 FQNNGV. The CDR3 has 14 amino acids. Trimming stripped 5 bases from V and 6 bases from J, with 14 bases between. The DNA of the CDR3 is TGTGCCAGCAGCCTCAGACCCAGAGGCAATGAGCAGTTCTTC. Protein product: CASSLRPRGNEQFF.

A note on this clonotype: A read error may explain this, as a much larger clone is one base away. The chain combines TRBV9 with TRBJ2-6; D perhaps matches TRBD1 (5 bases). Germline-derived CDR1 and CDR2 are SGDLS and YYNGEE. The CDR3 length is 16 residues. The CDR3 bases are TGTGCCAGCAGCTCTGGGGTGTCCTCTGGGGCCAACGCCCTGACTTTC. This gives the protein CASSSGVSSGANALTF.

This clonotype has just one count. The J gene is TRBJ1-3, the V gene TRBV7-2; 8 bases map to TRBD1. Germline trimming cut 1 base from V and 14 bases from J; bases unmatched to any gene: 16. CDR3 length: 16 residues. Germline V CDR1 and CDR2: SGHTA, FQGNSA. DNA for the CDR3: TGTGCCAGCAGCTTAGAGGCCAGGGGGCTTGGAAACATCGTATATTTT. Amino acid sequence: CASSLEARGLGNIVYF. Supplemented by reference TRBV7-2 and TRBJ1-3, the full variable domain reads GAGVSQSPSNKVTEKGKDVELRCDPISGHTALYWYRQSLGQGLEFLIYFQGNSAPDKSGLPSDRFSAERTGGSVSTLTIQRTQQEDSAVYLCASSLEARGLGNIVYFGEGSWLTVV.